A single sample gave rise to the 6 T cell receptor beta chains below, sequenced in a study of cytomegalovirus exposure and HLA in healthy donors. PCR used 60 Vbeta primers and 13 Jbeta primers. TCRdb's table, derived via immunoSEQ multiplex PCR, lists solely in-frame clones and lacks some. There are approximately 76,000 clones in the sample; about two thirds occur only once, and approximately 5.7% lies in the top ten. The sequencing sample was made of PBMCs. The receptors were gathered from a man younger than 40 in good health and CMV-seropositive.

The rearrangement joins TRBV2 to TRBJ1-1; D is unclear. Germline V gene data show CDR1 as SNHLY and CDR2 as FYNNEI. CDR3 size: 14 residues. V lost 4 bases and J 4 bases, leaving 13 bases between the germline ends. CDR3 residues: CASSVRSVGTEAFF. CDR3 in DNA: TGTGCCAGCAGTGTGCGCTCGGTCGGCACTGAAGCTTTCTTT.

In this sample, this clone turned up a few times. The chain uses TRBV7-3 and TRBJ2-2; 14 bases match TRBD2. After removal of 5 bases from V and 7 bases from J, the junction contained 9 bases not matched to a gene. There are 17 residues in the CDR3. In germline, CDR1 is SGHTA, CDR2 FQGTGA. In DNA, the CDR3 is TGTGCCAGCAGCCGTGGACTAGCGGGAGGTTCACACGGGGAGCTGTTTTTT. Amino acid sequence: CASSRGLAGGSHGELFF. Variable domain in full (rest from reference TRBV7-3 and TRBJ2-2): GAGVSQTPSNKVTEKGKYVELRCDPISGHTALYWYRQSLGQGPEFLIYFQGTGAADDSGLPNDRFFAVRPEGSVSTLKIQRTERGDSAVYLCASSRGLAGGSHGELFFGEGSRLTVL.

The chain uses TRBV2 and TRBJ2-1; 7 nucleotides line up with TRBD1. J was trimmed by 4 bases and V by 4 bases; bases with no gene match: 4. In germline, CDR1 is SNHLY, CDR2 FYNNEI. The CDR3 is 14 amino acids. Here the CDR3 reads CASSGDSVYNEQFF. CDR3 DNA sequence: TGTGCCAGCAGTGGGGACAGCGTTTACAATGAGCAGTTCTTC.

The chain is built from TRBV27 and TRBJ2-3; D gene uncertain. Germline V CDR1 and CDR2: MNHEY, SMNVEV (reference sequence). The CDR3 totals 15 residues. Trimming removed 3 bases at V and 0 bases at J, with 10 bases between. The CDR3 DNA sequence: TGTGCCAGCAGTTTTCGTTCCGAGAGCACAGATACGCAGTATTTT. This sequence encodes CASSFRSESTDTQYF.

This chain uses TRBV7-3 with TRBJ2-5; tentatively, D is TRBD1 (6 bases). The J call may be faulty, since TRBJ2-7 better matches the DNA end. The CDR3 contains 15 residues. Germline V gene lookup returns CDR1 SGHTA and CDR2 FQGTGA. The CDR3 here is CASSRDTGRNYEQYF. The CDR3 DNA follows: TGTGCCAGTAGCCGGGACACAGGGAGAAACTACGAGCAGTACTTC.

The chain links TRBV5-4 to TRBJ1-6; TRBD1 aligns across 7 bases. The germline CDR1 and CDR2 sequences are SGHNT and YYREEE (reference sequence). The junction had 11 bases not matched to a gene; V was cut back by 5 bases and J by 9 bases. The CDR3 is 15 amino acids. In DNA, the CDR3 is TGTGCCAGCAGTAATACCGGGACAGTTTTTTCACCCCTCCACTTT. It translates to CASSNTGTVFSPLHF.